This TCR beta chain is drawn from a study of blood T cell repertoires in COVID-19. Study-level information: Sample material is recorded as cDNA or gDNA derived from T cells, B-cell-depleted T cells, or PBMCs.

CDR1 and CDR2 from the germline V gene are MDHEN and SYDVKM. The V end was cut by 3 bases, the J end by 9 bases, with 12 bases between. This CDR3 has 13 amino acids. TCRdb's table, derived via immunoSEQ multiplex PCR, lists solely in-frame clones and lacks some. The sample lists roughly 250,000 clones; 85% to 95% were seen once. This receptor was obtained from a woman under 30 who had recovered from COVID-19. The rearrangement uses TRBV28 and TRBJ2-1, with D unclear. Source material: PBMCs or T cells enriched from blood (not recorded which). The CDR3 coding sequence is TGTGCCAGCAGTTTGGGTGGAGTTAGTGAGCAGTTCTTC. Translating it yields CASSLGGVSEQFF.